This TCR beta chain was recovered during a study of T cells expressing NK-cell markers. The CDR3 totals 16 residues. The germline V gene has CDR1 SEHNR and CDR2 FQNEAQ (reference sequence). TCRdb reprocessed the 5' RACE reads, keeping one entry per CDR3 protein, no DNA. This sample's table reports 550,000 or so distinct CDR3 sequences. Sequencing was performed on blood T cells: a sorted CD56 or NKG2C T cell subset, CD4+ or CD8+ T cells, or bulk PBMC T cells (not recorded which). The TCR comes from a man in his late teens or twenties in good health. The rearrangement joins TRBV7-9 to TRBJ2-5; the D call of TRBD1 rests on TCRdb alone, since no DNA is present to check it. The CDR3 is CASSKTDRGTQETQYF.